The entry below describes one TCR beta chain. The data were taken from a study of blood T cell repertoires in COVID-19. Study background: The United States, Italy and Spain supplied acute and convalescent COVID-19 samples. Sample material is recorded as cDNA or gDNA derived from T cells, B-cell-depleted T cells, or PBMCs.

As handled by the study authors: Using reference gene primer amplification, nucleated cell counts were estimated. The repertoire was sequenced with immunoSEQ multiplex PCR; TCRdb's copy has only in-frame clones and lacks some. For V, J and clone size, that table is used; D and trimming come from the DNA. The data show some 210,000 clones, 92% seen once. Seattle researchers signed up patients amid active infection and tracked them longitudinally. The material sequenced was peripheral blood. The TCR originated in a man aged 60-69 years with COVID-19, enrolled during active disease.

The CDR3 region is CASSLGSRGYDGYTF. The CDR3 nucleotides read TGTGCCAGCAGCTTGGGCTCGAGGGGGTACGATGGCTACACCTTC. V gene TRBV5-4 combines with J gene TRBJ1-2; possible D gene TRBD1, 6 bases. Trimming removed 0 bases from V and 6 bases from J, with 15 bases in between. From germline, CDR1 is SGHNT and CDR2 YYREEE (reference sequence). The CDR3 loop spans 15 amino acids. Using reference TRBV5-4 and TRBJ1-2 for the parts outside the CDR3, the full variable domain is ETGVTQSPTHLIKTRGQQVTLRCSSQSGHNTVSWYQQALGQGPQFIFQYYREEENGRGNFPPRFSGLQFPNYSSELNVNALELDDSALYLCASSLGSRGYDGYTFGSGTRLTVV.